This TCR beta chain was identified in a study of blood T cells in healthy people across ages. Whole-study results and caveats: Bulk PBMC profiling left naive and antigen-experienced comparisons inconclusive. It was held that the diversity estimates obtained from one million T cells were underestimates.

For the second PCR, which ran for 7 to 11 cycles, a sample-barcoded 5' primer and a J-beta primer mix were used. TCRdb reprocessed the 5' RACE reads via MiXCR and lists one record per CDR3 protein. The table records approximately 810,000 distinct CDR3 sequences, under 35% of them present only once. This clonotype was recorded at least ten times. The antigen remains undetermined. Donation came from healthy Caucasian individuals in Russia who were aged about 6 to 100. Extractions gave at least 5.5 micrograms of total RNA per sample. CDR3 length equals 17 residues. V gave up 6 bases and J gave up 6 bases; unmatched junction bases: 12.

The sequence was collected from a woman aged 80 or older in good health. The rearrangement links TRBV12-3 or TRBV12-4 to TRBJ2-1; 12 bases are shared with TRBD2. Material for sequencing was blood. CDR3 bases: TGTGCCAGCAGAGCGAGACTAGCGGGGGCGTTGCCCAATGAGCAGTTCTTC. It encodes CASRARLAGALPNEQFF.